This T cell receptor (beta chain) was captured by sequencing in a study of T cell responses to AZD1222 COVID-19 vaccine. CDR1 is DFQATT and CDR2 is SNEGSKA in the germline V gene (reference sequence). Between the trimmed V and J ends, which lost 3 bases and 4 bases, there was a span of 15 bases. The CDR3 loop spans 14 amino acids. Broader study findings: Breadth and depth of Spike-specific TCRs rose after two AZD1222 doses. There were repertoire samples only from the period after the peak T cell response.

Details on this clone: Its antigen remains unknown.

TCRdb's table, derived via immunoSEQ multiplex PCR, lists solely in-frame clones and lacks some. Found here are 150,000 or so clones, 86% of them singletons; the top ten hold about 5.5%. This chain joins TRBV20-1 and TRBJ1-2; weak D call: TRBD1 (5 bases). This receptor was obtained from an adult in good health. The input for sequencing was peripheral blood, taken on day 0 of MenACWY control vaccination. The chain's CDR3 is CSASPGDRFYGYTF. CDR3 bases: TGCAGTGCTAGTCCCGGAGACAGATTCTATGGCTACACCTTC.